A selection of T cell receptor beta chains follows, all from one sample in a study of CXCR3-negative and CXCR3-positive naive CD8 T cells. Using the 5' RACE reads, TCRdb records one entry per CDR3 protein without DNA. This sample's table has 120,000 or so distinct CDR3 sequences. The specimen sequenced was naive CXCR3+ CD8+ T cells from blood. The receptors originated from a human donor in good health. Some clones in this sample may be carry-over from other donors' samples. The CDR3 runs from the conserved cysteine through the conserved F or W. Each record gives: CDR3 length, J gene, V gene, CDR3 protein.

13 TRBJ2-7 TRBV20-1 CSANEDPFYEQYF
13 TRBJ1-2 TRBV29-1 CSVRSFTREGYTF
13 TRBJ1-1 TRBV2 CASSGGGHTEAFF
15 TRBJ1-1 TRBV29-1 CSVDWGEVLNTEAFF
15 TRBJ1-2 TRBV5-1 CASSLARDRADGYTF
13 TRBJ1-2 TRBV29-1 CSVQGGTNYGYTF
13 TRBJ2-2 TRBV29-1 CSVVTANTGELFF
15 TRBJ1-1 TRBV7-9 CASSLEGRGATEAFF
18 TRBJ2-6 TRBV9 CASSVEGRAKSGANVLTF
13 TRBJ2-7 TRBV29-1 CSVAEGQGAEQYF
16 TRBJ1-1 TRBV5-1 CASRDGTANLNTEAFF
16 TRBJ1-4 TRBV6-6 CASSYSDSSTNEKLFF
17 TRBJ2-1 TRBV13 CASSFEGRAGPYNEQFF
17 TRBJ2-5 TRBV20-1 CSARSSGGLFLSETQYF
14 TRBJ2-1 TRBV7-3 CASSLDGLGNEQFF
15 TRBJ1-2 TRBV20-1 CSARDLDEGDYGYTF
14 TRBJ1-1 TRBV19 CASTSTSGDLEAFF
18 TRBJ1-1 TRBV12-3/TRBV12-4 CASSPNHRDSGMNTEAFF
16 TRBJ2-3 TRBV6-5 CASSSGTEAFTDTQYF
16 TRBJ2-5 TRBV6-2/TRBV6-3 CASSYGTGGAEETQYF
14 TRBJ2-3 TRBV3-1 CASSPVGLTDTQYF
16 TRBJ2-6 TRBV4-2 CASSQDPRSGANVLTF
15 TRBJ2-1 TRBV28 CASRTLAGVPDEQFF
17 TRBJ2-3 TRBV5-5 CASTPEGGTGNPDTQYF
14 TRBJ1-1 TRBV7-2 CASSLLGPGTEAFF
17 TRBJ1-2 TRBV7-9 CASSSLEDSKDVFGYTF
17 TRBJ2-1 TRBV29-1 CSVEGTSGRSSYNEQFF
15 TRBJ2-1 TRBV5-1 CASSSLPRGDNEQFF
14 TRBJ2-1 TRBV10-3 CAISSGLSYNEQFF
12 TRBJ2-5 TRBV21-1 CACKKGSGTQYF
13 TRBJ2-7 TRBV3-1 CASSPREGNEQYF
17 TRBJ2-2 TRBV4-3 CASSRGTGGAESGELFF
13 TRBJ2-7 TRBV29-1 CSVEIAGFYEQYF
16 TRBJ1-5 TRBV15 CATSREGGVSNQPQHF
12 TRBJ1-5 TRBV21-1 CASSAGDQPQHF
13 TRBJ1-1 TRBV7-9 CASSKTTITEAFF
13 TRBJ2-1 TRBV29-1 CSVESRGDYEQFF
14 TRBJ2-7 TRBV9 CASSVGWGSYEQYF
16 TRBJ2-1 TRBV2 CASIAGLLSSYNEQFF
14 TRBJ1-1 TRBV7-2 CASSLRGRVTEAFF
15 TRBJ2-1 TRBV5-1 CASSQATSGRNEQFF
15 TRBJ2-3 TRBV11-3 CASSLLEDLTDTQYF
15 TRBJ1-1 TRBV5-4 CASSTTGQGNTEAFF
14 TRBJ2-3 TRBV11-3 CASSLGTGTDTQYF
18 TRBJ2-6 TRBV27 CASSLVTGGLSGANVLTF
12 TRBJ1-2 TRBV2 CATRVFGYGYTF
16 TRBJ2-1 TRBV29-1 CSVEGLTSGDYNEQFF
14 TRBJ1-1 TRBV20-1 CSAEGSRVDTEAFF
13 TRBJ2-5 TRBV7-7 CASSPPGRETQYF
12 TRBJ1-1 TRBV2 CASRETQGFAFF
15 TRBJ2-1 TRBV29-1 CSVERGQGSYNEQFF
18 TRBJ2-1 TRBV5-1 CASSLVSAGTGTYNEQFF
16 TRBJ2-1 TRBV7-9 CASSLIVSAEPNEQFF
17 TRBJ2-7 TRBV15 CATSRWPSDRAGYEQYF
14 TRBJ2-7 TRBV3-1 CASSQEYGWYEQYF
15 TRBJ1-5 TRBV6-2/TRBV6-3 CASSYLGSFSQPQHF
11 TRBJ1-1 TRBV7-3 CASRGPGEAFF
13 TRBJ2-7 TRBV28 CASSSGVINEQYF
13 TRBJ1-2 TRBV12-3/TRBV12-4 CASSLGSLSGYTF
13 TRBJ2-6 TRBV29-1 CSGRDSGANVLTF